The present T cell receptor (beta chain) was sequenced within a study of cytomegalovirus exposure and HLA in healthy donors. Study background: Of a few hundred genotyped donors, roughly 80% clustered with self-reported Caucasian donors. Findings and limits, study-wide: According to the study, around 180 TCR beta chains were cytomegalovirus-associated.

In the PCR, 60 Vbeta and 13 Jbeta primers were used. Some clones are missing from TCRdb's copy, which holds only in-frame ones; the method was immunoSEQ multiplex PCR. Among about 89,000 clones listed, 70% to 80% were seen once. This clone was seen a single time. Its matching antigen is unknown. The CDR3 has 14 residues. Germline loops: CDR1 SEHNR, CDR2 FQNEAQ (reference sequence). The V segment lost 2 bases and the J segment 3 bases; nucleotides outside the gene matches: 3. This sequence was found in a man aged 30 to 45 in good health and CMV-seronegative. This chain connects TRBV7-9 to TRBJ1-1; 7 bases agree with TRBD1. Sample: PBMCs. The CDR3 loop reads CASSLLTGDTEAFF. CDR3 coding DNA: TGTGCCAGCAGCTTACTAACAGGGGACACTGAAGCTTTCTTT.